This T cell receptor beta chain is from a study of shared clonotypes between healthy human individuals. General study results and limits: Sequencing depth was expected to affect clonotype sharing among donors.

Assay used: immunoSEQ multiplex PCR; TCRdb lists only in-frame clones, some missing. The sample has 2 million to 2.5 million clones, 90% to 97% seen once. CDR3 length equals 14 residues. V lost 9 bases and J lost 7; bases outside the gene matches: 9. Germline-derived CDR1 and CDR2 are SGHRS and YFSETQ. About this clone itself: As yet, its antigen is unknown.

The chain links TRBV5-1 to TRBJ2-1; TRBD2 matches at 11 bases. Sample: naive CD4+ T cells sorted from blood. Stated subset: CD45RA+ positively selected. This clonotype was sampled from a man aged 18 to 29 in good health. The CDR3 here is CATKVAGGQNEQFF. In nucleotides, the CDR3 is TGCGCCACCAAGGTAGCGGGGGGGCAGAATGAGCAGTTCTTC.